The entry below gives a single T cell receptor beta chain sequence along with its context. Its target is unknown. Compared with germline, one end of the junction differs, possibly owing to a read error. The CDR3 consists of 16 residues. Germline loops: CDR1 LGHDT, CDR2 YNNKEL (reference sequence). TCRdb called the 5' RACE reads again in MiXCR, with one record for every CDR3 protein. In the table there are 250,000 to 350,000 distinct CDR3 sequences, more than 6.5% of which are singletons. This specimen belongs to a study of identical twins. Findings and caveats of the study: The study drew conclusions from cross-sectional statistical analysis, not from following the same donors. Sharing of beta out-of-frame sequences by twins showed a weaker excess. While abundant cord blood beta clonotypes carried fewer insertions, memory repertoires showed no such pattern. Invariant populations such as MAIT and iNKT cells could partly muddle zero-insertion analyses.

These data also formed part of another study, on yellow fever vaccine responses in identical twins.

This chain uses TRBV3-1 with TRBJ2-3; 9 nucleotides line up with TRBD2. Material for sequencing was memory (CD45RO+) T cells sorted from blood. This sequence was found in a woman aged 18-29 years in good health. The CDR3 DNA follows: TGTGCCAGCAGCCGTGGTAGCGGGGGAATCTCAGATACGCAGTGTTTT. This translates into CASSRGSGGISDTQCF.